The present TCR beta chain was sequenced within a study of CD8 T cells in ankylosing spondylitis (dated by TCRdb to between 2016 and 2019). At the level of the whole study: The study set out to find disease-linked TCR variants by profiling T cell receptor beta repertoires in ankylosing spondylitis patients and healthy donors. Peripheral blood was sampled, and synovial fluid was additionally collected from ankylosing spondylitis patients. The full study cohort was made up of 25 to 30 ankylosing spondylitis patients and more than 90 healthy donors.

About this clonotype itself: No antigen is known for it. Base quality data are lacking; no much larger clone is found one base away.

Reads for this sample came from an Illumina HiSeq 2500. TCR beta libraries were prepared by quantitative 5'-RACE with molecular barcodes. Per the source publication's procedure: To identify disease-linked TCR variants, a new computational method was used, one built on a probabilistic model of VDJ rearrangement. The public reads were reanalyzed by TCRdb: fastp trimming at Q25, MiXCR alignment, in-frame beta chains only. For every CDR3 protein sequence, its rows merge into one entry that carries the most common genes and DNA. These V and J calls are TCRdb output, not the study's own analysis. The sample table records fewer than 750,000 distinct CDR3 sequences; around 19% of these occur just once. The ten largest clones add up to about 19% of the sample. Its CDR3 holds 14 amino acids, cysteine through phenylalanine. Only the CDR3 portion is preserved as DNA: 42 bases, with reading frame beginning at the first base. In the germline V gene, CDR1 corresponds to SGHDT and CDR2 to YYEEEE. Trimming removed 2 bases from V and 0 bases from J, leaving 8 bases between the germline ends.

The investigation overall reported the following: Some motif variants had previously been reported in the synovial fluid and blood of reactive arthritis patients, which suggests shared mechanisms of disease initiation. The disease-linked clones showed a CD8+ phenotype and occurred at relatively low frequencies in peripheral blood. According to the report, matched synovial fluid samples from ankylosing spondylitis patients were significantly enriched for the disease-linked clones. Blood from ankylosing spondylitis patients appeared to be characterized by a TCR beta motif made up of several highly homologous amino acid variants.

This chain joins TRBV5-6 to TRBJ1-2; the D gene is unclear. The material sequenced was blood, either unsorted or a sorted T cell fraction (not recorded which). The TCR was taken from a male donor with ankylosing spondylitis. CDR3 reads: CASSFRETNYGYTF. The DNA sequence follows: TGTGCCAGCAGCTTTCGTGAGACTAACTATGGCTACACCTTC. Reference TRBV5-6 and TRBJ1-2 proteins supply the regions before and after the CDR3; the full variable domain is: DAGVTQSPTHLIKTRGQQVTLRCSPKSGHDTVSWYQQALGQGPQFIFQYYEEEERQRGNFPDRFSGHQFPNYSSELNVNALLLGDSALYLCASSFRETNYGYTFGSGTRLTVV.